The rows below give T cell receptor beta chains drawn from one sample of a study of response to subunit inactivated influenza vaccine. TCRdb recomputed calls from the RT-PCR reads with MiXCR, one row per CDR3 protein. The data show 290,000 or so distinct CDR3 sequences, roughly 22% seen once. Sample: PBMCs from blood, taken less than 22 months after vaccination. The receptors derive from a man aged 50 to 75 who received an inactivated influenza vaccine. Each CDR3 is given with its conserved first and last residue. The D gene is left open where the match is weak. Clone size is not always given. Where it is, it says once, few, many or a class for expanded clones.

cdr3_aa: CASSSGAGANVLTF
cdr3_nt: TGCGCCAGCAGTTCGGGGGCTGGGGCCAACGTCCTGACTTTC
d_call: .
v_call: TRBV5-1
j_call: TRBJ2-6
clone_size: .

cdr3_aa: CASSQEGTNNSPLHF
cdr3_nt: TGTGCCAGCAGCCAAGAGGGCACCAATAATTCACCCCTCCACTTT
d_call: .
v_call: TRBV3-1
j_call: TRBJ1-6
clone_size: .

cdr3_aa: CASSFRRGRNEQFF
cdr3_nt: TGTGCCAGCAGCTTTCGTCGGGGGAGGAATGAGCAGTTCTTC
d_call: .
v_call: TRBV5-6
j_call: TRBJ2-1
clone_size: .

cdr3_aa: CATSDWPGTRYYEQYF
cdr3_nt: TGTGCCACCAGTGATTGGCCCGGGACACGCTACTACGAGCAGTACTTC
d_call: .
v_call: TRBV24-1
j_call: TRBJ2-7
clone_size: .

cdr3_aa: CASSPMGGLSYEQYF
cdr3_nt: TGTGCCAGCAGCCCCATGGGAGGGCTCTCCTACGAGCAGTACTTC
d_call: TRBD2
v_call: TRBV7-2
j_call: TRBJ2-7
clone_size: .

cdr3_aa: CSAPEGGSTGELFF
cdr3_nt: TGCAGTGCCCCAGAGGGGGGCTCGACCGGGGAGCTGTTTTTT
d_call: .
v_call: TRBV20-1
j_call: TRBJ2-2
clone_size: .

cdr3_aa: CASSQDRTTEQFF
cdr3_nt: TGTGCCAGCAGCCAAGATCGGACGACTGAGCAGTTCTTC
d_call: .
v_call: TRBV3-1
j_call: TRBJ2-1
clone_size: few

cdr3_aa: CSVAAASFNTEAFF
cdr3_nt: TGCAGCGTTGCGGCGGCCAGCTTCAACACTGAAGCTTTCTTT
d_call: .
v_call: TRBV29-1
j_call: TRBJ1-1
clone_size: .

cdr3_aa: CASSAWGQGGQPQHF
cdr3_nt: TGTGCCAGCAGTGCATGGGGACAGGGTGGGCAGCCCCAGCATTTT
d_call: TRBD1
v_call: TRBV28
j_call: TRBJ1-5
clone_size: .

cdr3_aa: CASSLGDKSYEQYF
cdr3_nt: TGTGCCAGCAGTTTAGGGGACAAGTCCTACGAGCAGTACTTC
d_call: .
v_call: TRBV28
j_call: TRBJ2-7
clone_size: .

cdr3_aa: CASSRPSGTTDTQYF
cdr3_nt: TGTGCCAGCAGTAGACCTAGCGGGACAACAGATACGCAGTATTTT
d_call: TRBD2
v_call: TRBV12-3/TRBV12-4
j_call: TRBJ2-3
clone_size: few

cdr3_aa: CASSPAGTPSYEQYF
cdr3_nt: TGTGCCAGCAGCCCCGCCGGGACGCCGAGTTACGAGCAGTACTTC
d_call: .
v_call: TRBV7-2
j_call: TRBJ2-7
clone_size: .

cdr3_aa: CASSLDGIYGYTF
cdr3_nt: TGCGCCAGCAGCTTGGACGGGATCTATGGCTACACCTTC
d_call: .
v_call: TRBV5-1
j_call: TRBJ1-2
clone_size: .

cdr3_aa: CASSVVTDGNTIYF
cdr3_nt: TGTGCCAGCAGCGTAGTCACAGATGGAAACACCATATATTTT
d_call: .
v_call: TRBV9
j_call: TRBJ1-3
clone_size: .

cdr3_aa: CASSIRQGAESNQPQHF
cdr3_nt: TGTGCCAGCAGCATCAGACAGGGGGCGGAAAGCAATCAGCCCCAGCATTTT
d_call: TRBD1
v_call: TRBV7-8
j_call: TRBJ1-5
clone_size: few

cdr3_aa: CASSYSGPLHF
cdr3_nt: TGTGCCAGCAGTTACTCTGGGCCCCTCCACTTT
d_call: .
v_call: TRBV6-6
j_call: TRBJ1-6
clone_size: many

cdr3_aa: CSARDRDQPQHF
cdr3_nt: TGCAGTGCTAGGGACAGAGATCAGCCCCAGCATTTT
d_call: .
v_call: TRBV20-1
j_call: TRBJ1-5
clone_size: many

cdr3_aa: CASSLTGWNTEAFF
cdr3_nt: TGTGCCAGCAGTTTAACGGGATGGAACACTGAAGCTTTCTTT
d_call: .
v_call: TRBV12-3/TRBV12-4
j_call: TRBJ1-1
clone_size: many

cdr3_aa: CASSQGTGGRQPQHF
cdr3_nt: TGTGCCAGCAGCCAAGGGACAGGGGGCAGGCAGCCCCAGCATTTT
d_call: TRBD1
v_call: TRBV4-2
j_call: TRBJ1-5
clone_size: few

cdr3_aa: CASSSTGSNTIYF
cdr3_nt: TGTGCCAGCAGCTCAACAGGTTCCAACACCATATATTTT
d_call: .
v_call: TRBV5-4
j_call: TRBJ1-3
clone_size: few

cdr3_aa: CASRLRGPRPDTQYF
cdr3_nt: TGTGCCAGCCGACTTCGGGGCCCAAGGCCAGATACGCAGTATTTT
d_call: .
v_call: TRBV28
j_call: TRBJ2-3
clone_size: .

cdr3_aa: CASSHRIRAGKLTGELFF
cdr3_nt: TGCGCCAGCAGCCACCGAATTCGGGCAGGGAAACTCACCGGGGAGCTGTTTTTT
d_call: .
v_call: TRBV4-3
j_call: TRBJ2-2
clone_size: .

cdr3_aa: CASSQGWGKRSYNSPLHF
cdr3_nt: TGTGCCAGCAGCCAAGGTTGGGGTAAAAGGTCCTATAATTCACCCCTCCACTTT
d_call: .
v_call: TRBV3-1
j_call: TRBJ1-6
clone_size: few

cdr3_aa: CAIRQQGLSNTGELFF
cdr3_nt: TGTGCCATCAGGCAACAGGGCCTCTCGAACACCGGGGAGCTGTTTTTT
d_call: .
v_call: TRBV10-3
j_call: TRBJ2-2
clone_size: .

cdr3_aa: CASSFSSDYGNTIYF
cdr3_nt: TGTGCCAGCAGTTTTTCCTCGGATTACGGAAACACCATATATTTT
d_call: .
v_call: TRBV12-3/TRBV12-4
j_call: TRBJ1-3
clone_size: .

cdr3_aa: CAWSPTGTNEKLFF
cdr3_nt: TGTGCCTGGAGTCCGACTGGGACTAATGAAAAACTGTTTTTT
d_call: .
v_call: TRBV30
j_call: TRBJ1-4
clone_size: .

cdr3_aa: CASSFRDYRTFPFTDTQYF
cdr3_nt: TGCGCCAGCAGCTTCCGGGACTACCGAACCTTTCCGTTCACAGATACGCAGTATTTT
d_call: TRBD2
v_call: TRBV5-1
j_call: TRBJ2-3
clone_size: few

cdr3_aa: CSARDTAQGNEQFF
cdr3_nt: TGCAGTGCTAGAGATACCGCCCAAGGGAATGAGCAGTTCTTC
d_call: .
v_call: TRBV20-1
j_call: TRBJ2-1
clone_size: .

cdr3_aa: CASSYGKVTDTQYF
cdr3_nt: TGTGCCAGCAGTTATGGGAAAGTCACAGATACGCAGTATTTT
d_call: .
v_call: TRBV27
j_call: TRBJ2-3
clone_size: few

cdr3_aa: CASSQGSQGEAFF
cdr3_nt: TGTGCCAGCAGCCAAGGTTCACAGGGCGAAGCTTTCTTT
d_call: .
v_call: TRBV3-1
j_call: TRBJ1-1
clone_size: .

cdr3_aa: CASSFSTGVRAAAFF
cdr3_nt: TGTGCCAGCAGCTTTTCGACAGGGGTAAGGGCTGCGGCTTTCTTT
d_call: TRBD1
v_call: TRBV5-5
j_call: TRBJ1-1
clone_size: few

cdr3_aa: CASSLASPGVGSPLHF
cdr3_nt: TGCGCCAGCAGCTTGGCCTCACCGGGTGTCGGTTCACCCCTCCACTTT
d_call: .
v_call: TRBV5-1
j_call: TRBJ1-6
clone_size: .

cdr3_aa: CASGTGDEKLFF
cdr3_nt: TGTGCCAGCGGGACAGGGGATGAAAAACTGTTTTTT
d_call: TRBD1
v_call: TRBV28
j_call: TRBJ1-4
clone_size: .

cdr3_aa: CASTTGTLYPYEQYF
cdr3_nt: TGTGCCAGCACCACTGGGACTTTGTATCCCTACGAGCAGTACTTC
d_call: .
v_call: TRBV12-3/TRBV12-4
j_call: TRBJ2-7
clone_size: few

cdr3_aa: CASSQGGTGINGELFF
cdr3_nt: TGCGCCAGCAGCCAAGGGGGGACAGGGATAAACGGGGAGCTGTTTTTT
d_call: TRBD1
v_call: TRBV4-1
j_call: TRBJ2-2
clone_size: few

cdr3_aa: CASTSGGAGTQYF
cdr3_nt: TGTGCCTCTACTAGTGGGGGGGCCGGTACGCAGTATTTT
d_call: .
v_call: TRBV30
j_call: TRBJ2-3
clone_size: few

cdr3_aa: CASSPEPSRFTGELFF
cdr3_nt: TGTGCCAGCAGCCCCGAACCTAGCCGGTTCACCGGGGAGCTGTTTTTT
d_call: .
v_call: TRBV7-6
j_call: TRBJ2-2
clone_size: .

cdr3_aa: CASSPGDLYEQYF
cdr3_nt: TGTGCCAGCAGCCCGGGAGATCTCTACGAGCAGTACTTC
d_call: .
v_call: TRBV7-9
j_call: TRBJ2-7
clone_size: few

cdr3_aa: CASSPLDSSTNEKLFF
cdr3_nt: TGTGCCAGCAGCCCCCTGGACAGCTCAACTAATGAAAAACTGTTTTTT
d_call: .
v_call: TRBV4-2
j_call: TRBJ1-4
clone_size: many

cdr3_aa: CASSFNPREPTDTQYF
cdr3_nt: TGTGCCAGCAGTTTCAACCCACGGGAGCCCACAGATACGCAGTATTTT
d_call: .
v_call: TRBV28
j_call: TRBJ2-3
clone_size: few

cdr3_aa: CASSQDYSFGNTIYF
cdr3_nt: TGCGCCAGCAGCCAAGATTACAGCTTTGGAAACACCATATATTTT
d_call: .
v_call: TRBV4-3
j_call: TRBJ1-3
clone_size: .

cdr3_aa: CARKSIGAGGASEAFF
cdr3_nt: TGTGCCAGAAAAAGTATTGGGGCAGGGGGCGCTTCTGAAGCTTTCTTT
d_call: TRBD1
v_call: TRBV7-2
j_call: TRBJ1-1
clone_size: .

cdr3_aa: CASSYSVPGEAGANVLTF
cdr3_nt: TGTGCCAGCAGTTACTCAGTCCCGGGGGAGGCTGGGGCCAACGTCCTGACTTTC
d_call: .
v_call: TRBV6-5
j_call: TRBJ2-6
clone_size: few

cdr3_aa: CASSTGALTQYF
cdr3_nt: TGTGCCAGCTCCACAGGGGCCCTCACGCAGTACTTC
d_call: TRBD1
v_call: TRBV18
j_call: TRBJ2-7
clone_size: .

cdr3_aa: CASSSGSPEGETQYF
cdr3_nt: TGTGCCAGCAGTTCAGGGTCACCCGAAGGGGAGACCCAGTACTTC
d_call: .
v_call: TRBV27
j_call: TRBJ2-5
clone_size: .

cdr3_aa: CSARPTTGLAVLSYEQYF
cdr3_nt: TGCAGTGCTAGACCAACCACGGGACTAGCGGTCCTCTCCTACGAGCAGTACTTC
d_call: TRBD2
v_call: TRBV20-1
j_call: TRBJ2-7
clone_size: few

cdr3_aa: CASSEFSGGYNEQFF
cdr3_nt: TGTGCCAGCAGTGAATTTAGCGGGGGCTACAATGAGCAGTTCTTC
d_call: TRBD2
v_call: TRBV6-1
j_call: TRBJ2-1
clone_size: few

cdr3_aa: CASRSGQGSYGYTF
cdr3_nt: TGTGCCAGCAGATCGGGACAGGGCTCCTATGGCTACACCTTC
d_call: TRBD1
v_call: TRBV28
j_call: TRBJ1-2
clone_size: few

cdr3_aa: CASSWTAQSAQYF
cdr3_nt: TGTGCCAGCAGCTGGACCGCGCAGTCAGCGCAGTATTTT
d_call: .
v_call: TRBV7-8
j_call: TRBJ2-3
clone_size: .

cdr3_aa: CASSISGQGHGYTF
cdr3_nt: TGCGCCAGCAGTATCTCCGGGCAGGGACATGGCTACACCTTC
d_call: .
v_call: TRBV5-1
j_call: TRBJ1-2
clone_size: few

cdr3_aa: CASSSPGTSVETQYF
cdr3_nt: TGTGCCAGCAGCTCCCCCGGGACTTCGGTGGAGACCCAGTACTTC
d_call: .
v_call: TRBV7-9
j_call: TRBJ2-5
clone_size: few

cdr3_aa: CASSRFPGLAGAVEQFF
cdr3_nt: TGTGCCAGCAGCCGCTTTCCGGGACTAGCGGGGGCAGTTGAGCAGTTCTTC
d_call: TRBD2
v_call: TRBV11-3
j_call: TRBJ2-1
clone_size: .

cdr3_aa: CASSLDGFEKFF
cdr3_nt: TGTGCCAGCAGCTTAGATGGCTTTGAGAAGTTCTTC
d_call: .
v_call: TRBV11-2
j_call: TRBJ2-1
clone_size: .

cdr3_aa: CASSLQTYSNQPQHF
cdr3_nt: TGTGCCAGCAGCTTACAGACCTATAGCAATCAGCCCCAGCATTTT
d_call: .
v_call: TRBV7-2
j_call: TRBJ1-5
clone_size: few

cdr3_aa: CASSLSLTGGQYF
cdr3_nt: TGTGCCAGCAGCTTATCTTTGACGGGTGGGCAGTATTTT
d_call: .
v_call: TRBV7-2
j_call: TRBJ2-3
clone_size: once

cdr3_aa: CASSVREAGNTIYF
cdr3_nt: TGTGCCAGCAGCGTTAGGGAGGCTGGAAACACCATATATTTT
d_call: .
v_call: TRBV5-8
j_call: TRBJ1-3
clone_size: few

cdr3_aa: CASSQDRVSGGAFF
cdr3_nt: TGCGCCAGCAGCCAAGATCGTGTTTCGGGGGGAGCTTTCTTT
d_call: .
v_call: TRBV4-3
j_call: TRBJ1-1
clone_size: .

cdr3_aa: CASSVVRPGDEQYF
cdr3_nt: TGTGCCAGCAGCGTGGTACGCCCCGGGGACGAGCAGTACTTC
d_call: .
v_call: TRBV7-2
j_call: TRBJ2-7
clone_size: .

cdr3_aa: CASSVGSGLGVKDYEQYF
cdr3_nt: TGTGCCAGCAGCGTAGGGTCGGGATTAGGTGTGAAAGACTACGAGCAGTACTTC
d_call: .
v_call: TRBV9
j_call: TRBJ2-7
clone_size: .

cdr3_aa: CSAPGTFNTEAFF
cdr3_nt: TGCAGTGCTCCCGGGACATTCAACACTGAAGCTTTCTTT
d_call: .
v_call: TRBV20-1
j_call: TRBJ1-1
clone_size: .